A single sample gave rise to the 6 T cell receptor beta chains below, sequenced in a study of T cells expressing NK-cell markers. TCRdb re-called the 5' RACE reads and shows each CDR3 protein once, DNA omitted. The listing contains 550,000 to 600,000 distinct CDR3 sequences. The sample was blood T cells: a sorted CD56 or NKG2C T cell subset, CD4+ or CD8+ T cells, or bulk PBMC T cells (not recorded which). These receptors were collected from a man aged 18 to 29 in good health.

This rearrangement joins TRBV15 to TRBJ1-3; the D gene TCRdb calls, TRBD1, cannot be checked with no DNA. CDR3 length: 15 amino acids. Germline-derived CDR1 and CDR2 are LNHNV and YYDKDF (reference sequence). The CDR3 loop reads CATSRSVGPGNTIYF. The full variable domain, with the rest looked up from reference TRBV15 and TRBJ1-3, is DAMVIQNPRYQVTQFGKPVTLSCSQTLNHNVMYWYQQKSSQAPKLLFHYYDKDFNNEADTPDNFQSRRPNTSFCFLDIRSPGLGDTAMYLCATSRSVGPGNTIYFGEGSWLTVV.

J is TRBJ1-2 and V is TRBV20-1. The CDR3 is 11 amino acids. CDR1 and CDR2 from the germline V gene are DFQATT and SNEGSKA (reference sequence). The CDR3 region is CSAVGTYGYTF.

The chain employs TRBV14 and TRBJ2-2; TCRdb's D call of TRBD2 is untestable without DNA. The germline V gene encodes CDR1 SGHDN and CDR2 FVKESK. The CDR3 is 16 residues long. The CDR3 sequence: CASSQEWIAGVGELFF.

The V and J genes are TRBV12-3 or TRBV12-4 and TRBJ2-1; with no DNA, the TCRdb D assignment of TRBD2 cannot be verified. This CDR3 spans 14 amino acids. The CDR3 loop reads CASSLAPSLGEQFF.

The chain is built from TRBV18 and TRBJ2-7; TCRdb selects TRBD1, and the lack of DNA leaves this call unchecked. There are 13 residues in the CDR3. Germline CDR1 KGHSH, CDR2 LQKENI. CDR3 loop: CASSPSQSYEQYF.

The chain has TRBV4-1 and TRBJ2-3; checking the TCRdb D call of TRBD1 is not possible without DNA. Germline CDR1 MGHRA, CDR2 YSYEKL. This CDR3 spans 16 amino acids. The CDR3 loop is CASSQDDGGGRDTQYF.